The present T cell receptor (beta chain) was sequenced within a study of shared clonotypes between healthy human individuals. Note on this clone: Its target is not known.

This CDR3 has 13 residues. Trimming took 4 bases from V and 2 from J, leaving 9 bases between them. CDR1 and CDR2 (germline): LNHDA, SQIVND (reference sequence). Subsets obtained from CD4+ cells comprised CD45RA+ naive and CD45RA-negative memory cells. General observations from the study: Sharing across four donors was highest in naive CD4 (approximately 5%) and lowest in memory CD8 (about 0.4%). For sorted subsets, rarefaction showed incomplete sequencing despite large depth.

The deep-level immunoSEQ assay was used. Clones were read by immunoSEQ multiplex PCR, and TCRdb kept only the in-frame ones, dropping some. In the table there are around 750,000 clones, around 74% of which are singletons. Sequences were obtained from memory CD4+ T cells sorted from blood. The subset denotes: CD45RA-negative fraction. The clonotype originates from a woman in her 30s in good health. The V call is TRBV19, the J call TRBJ2-7; D remains ambiguous. The CDR3 reads CASSKPPTYEQYF. The CDR3 DNA follows: TGTGCCAGTAGTAAGCCCCCAACCTACGAGCAGTACTTC.